This T cell receptor (beta chain) was profiled in a study of blood T cells in healthy people across ages. V lost 5 bases to trimming and J lost 8 bases, with 17 bases between them. Germline V lookup: CDR1 MNHEY, CDR2 SVGAGI. The CDR3 has 14 amino acids. PCR was performed a second time for about 7 to 11 cycles using a sample-barcoded 5' primer and a J-beta primer mix. There were at least 3 million CDR3-containing paired-end reads obtained from each sample. Each CDR3 protein gets one entry after TCRdb re-called the 5' RACE reads with MiXCR. The sample has more than 1,400,000 distinct CDR3 sequences, around 42% seen once.

This chain joins TRBV6-5 and TRBJ2-3, with D unclear. Sequencing used blood. The source is a woman under 30 in good health. CDR3: CASSATGPPATQYF. The CDR3 DNA is TGTGCCAGCAGTGCGACCGGGCCCCCCGCTACGCAGTATTTT.